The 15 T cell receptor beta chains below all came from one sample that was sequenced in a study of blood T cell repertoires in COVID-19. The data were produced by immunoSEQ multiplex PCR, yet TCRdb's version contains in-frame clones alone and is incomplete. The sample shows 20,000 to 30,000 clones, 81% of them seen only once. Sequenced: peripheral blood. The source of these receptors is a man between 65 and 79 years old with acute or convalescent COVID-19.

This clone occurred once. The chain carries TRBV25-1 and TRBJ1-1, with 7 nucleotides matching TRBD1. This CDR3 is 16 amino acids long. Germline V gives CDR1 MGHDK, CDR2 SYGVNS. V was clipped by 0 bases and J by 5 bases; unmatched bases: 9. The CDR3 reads CASSEYRGREETEAFF. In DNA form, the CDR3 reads TGTGCCAGCAGTGAATATAGGGGGCGCGAGGAAACTGAAGCTTTCTTT.

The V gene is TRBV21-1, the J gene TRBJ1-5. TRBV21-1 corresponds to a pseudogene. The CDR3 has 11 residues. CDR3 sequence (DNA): TGTGCCAGCCCTCTCAATCAGCCCCAGCATTTT. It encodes CASPLNQPQHF.

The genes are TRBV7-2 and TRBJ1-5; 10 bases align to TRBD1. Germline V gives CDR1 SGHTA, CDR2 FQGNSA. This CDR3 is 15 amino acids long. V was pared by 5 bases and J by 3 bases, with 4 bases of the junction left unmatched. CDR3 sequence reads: CASSGDRGFNQPQHF. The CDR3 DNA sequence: TGTGCCAGCAGCGGGGACAGGGGATTCAATCAGCCCCAGCATTTT.

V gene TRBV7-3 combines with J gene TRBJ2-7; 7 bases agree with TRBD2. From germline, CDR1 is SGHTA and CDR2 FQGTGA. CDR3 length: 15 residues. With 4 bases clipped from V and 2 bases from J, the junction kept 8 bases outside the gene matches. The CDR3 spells CASSSLLGTTYEQYF. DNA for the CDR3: TGTGCCAGCAGCTCGCTTCTCGGGACTACCTACGAGCAGTACTTC.

The CDR3 sequence is CASSPGQGPYEQYF. The CDR3 nucleotides are TGTGCCAGCAGCCCGGGACAGGGGCCCTACGAGCAGTACTTC. This chain connects TRBV7-9 to TRBJ2-7; TRBD1 aligns across 10 bases. Germline CDR1 is SEHNR and CDR2 is FQNEAQ (reference sequence). The ends lost 5 bases at V and 2 bases at J; junction bases unmatched: 3. CDR3 size: 14 residues.

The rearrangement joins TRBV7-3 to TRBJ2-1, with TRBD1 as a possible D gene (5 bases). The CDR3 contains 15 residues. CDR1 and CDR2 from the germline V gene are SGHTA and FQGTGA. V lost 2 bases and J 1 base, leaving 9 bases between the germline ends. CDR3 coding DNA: TGTGCCAGCAGCTTAGTTCAGGGTTCCTACAATGAGCAGTTCTTC. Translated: CASSLVQGSYNEQFF.

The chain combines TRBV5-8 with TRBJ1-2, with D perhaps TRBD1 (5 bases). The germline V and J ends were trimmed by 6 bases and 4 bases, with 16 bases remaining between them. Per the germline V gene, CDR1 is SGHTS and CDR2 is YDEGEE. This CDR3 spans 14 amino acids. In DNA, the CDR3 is TGTGCCAGCACCTTATGGGGGGGTACCTATGGCTACACCTTC. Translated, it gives CASTLWGGTYGYTF.

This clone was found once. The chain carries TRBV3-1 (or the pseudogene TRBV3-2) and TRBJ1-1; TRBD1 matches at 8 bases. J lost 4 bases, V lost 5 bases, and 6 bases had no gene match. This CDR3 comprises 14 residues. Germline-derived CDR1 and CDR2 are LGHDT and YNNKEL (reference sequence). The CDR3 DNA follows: TGTGCCAGCAGCATCCCAGGGGGCATCACTGAAGCTTTCTTT. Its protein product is CASSIPGGITEAFF.

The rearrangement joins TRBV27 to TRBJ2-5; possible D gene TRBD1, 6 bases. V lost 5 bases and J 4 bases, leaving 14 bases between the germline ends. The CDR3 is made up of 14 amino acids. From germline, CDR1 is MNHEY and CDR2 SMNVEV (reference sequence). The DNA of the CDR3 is TGTGCCAGCAGTGAGGGGGTTTTCCTAGAGACCCAGTACTTC. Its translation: CASSEGVFLETQYF.

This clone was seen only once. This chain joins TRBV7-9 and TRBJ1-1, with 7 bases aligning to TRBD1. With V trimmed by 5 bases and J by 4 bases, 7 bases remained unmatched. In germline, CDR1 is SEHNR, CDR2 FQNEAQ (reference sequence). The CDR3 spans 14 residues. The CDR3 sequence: CASSPQGGVTEAFF. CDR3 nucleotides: TGTGCCAGCAGCCCGCAAGGGGGCGTCACTGAAGCTTTCTTT.

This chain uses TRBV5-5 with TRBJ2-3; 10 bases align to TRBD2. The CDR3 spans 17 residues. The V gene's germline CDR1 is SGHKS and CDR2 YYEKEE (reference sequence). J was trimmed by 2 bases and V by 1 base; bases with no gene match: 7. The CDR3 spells CASSLKRTSGATDTQYF. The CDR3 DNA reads TGTGCCAGCAGCTTGAAGCGAACTAGCGGGGCCACAGATACGCAGTATTTT.

In DNA form, the CDR3 reads TGTGCCAGCAGCTTACCTTCACAGGGTTGGAATTCACCCCTCCACTTT. Its protein product is CASSLPSQGWNSPLHF. The chain employs TRBV7-2 and TRBJ1-6, with a possible D match to TRBD1 (6 bases). With 2 bases removed from V and 7 bases from J, the gap between germline ends came to 15 bases. CDR1 SGHTA and CDR2 FQGNSA come from the germline V gene. The CDR3 consists of 16 residues. Full variable domain (missing parts from reference TRBV7-2 and TRBJ1-6): GAGVSQSPSNKVTEKGKDVELRCDPISGHTALYWYRQSLGQGLEFLIYFQGNSAPDKSGLPSDRFSAERTGGSVSTLTIQRTQQEDSAVYLCASSLPSQGWNSPLHFGNGTRLTVT.

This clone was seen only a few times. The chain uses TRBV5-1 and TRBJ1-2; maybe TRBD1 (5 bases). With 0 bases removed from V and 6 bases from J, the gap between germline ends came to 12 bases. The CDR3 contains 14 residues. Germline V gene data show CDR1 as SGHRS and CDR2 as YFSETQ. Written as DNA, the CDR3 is TGCGCCAGCAGCTTGGTTGCAGGGCTGGATGGCTACACCTTC. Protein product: CASSLVAGLDGYTF.

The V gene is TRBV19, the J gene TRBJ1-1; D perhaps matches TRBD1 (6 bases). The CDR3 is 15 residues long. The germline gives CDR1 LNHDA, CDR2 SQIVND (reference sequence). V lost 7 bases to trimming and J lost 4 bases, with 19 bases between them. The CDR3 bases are TGTGCCAGTACCGCCCGGGGGGCTGGGGTCACTGAAGCTTTCTTT. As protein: CASTARGAGVTEAFF.

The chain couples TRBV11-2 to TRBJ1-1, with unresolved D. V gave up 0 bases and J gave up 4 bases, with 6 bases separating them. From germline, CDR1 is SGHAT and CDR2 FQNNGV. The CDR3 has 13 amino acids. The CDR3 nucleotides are TGTGCCAGCAGCTTAGACAGGATCACTGAAGCTTTCTTT. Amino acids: CASSLDRITEAFF.